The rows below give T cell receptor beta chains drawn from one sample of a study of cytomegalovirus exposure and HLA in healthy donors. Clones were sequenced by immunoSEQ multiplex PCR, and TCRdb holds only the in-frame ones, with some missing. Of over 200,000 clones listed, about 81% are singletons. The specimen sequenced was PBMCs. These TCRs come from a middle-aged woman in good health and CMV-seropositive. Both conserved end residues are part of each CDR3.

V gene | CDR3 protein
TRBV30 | CAWSVDGGVYNEQFF
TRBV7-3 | CASSLWANTEAFF
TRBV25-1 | CASGHSFKHF
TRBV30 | CAWSSGTTNSYF
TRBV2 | CASSGQGAGELFF
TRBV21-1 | CASSKRKDLTRRGNSPLHF
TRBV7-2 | CASSPRHPGEQYF
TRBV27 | CASRESLNTDTQYF
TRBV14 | CASSQDRGQSYGYTF
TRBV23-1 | CASSQSVAQGSTGELFF
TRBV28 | CASSPGLGFYEQYF
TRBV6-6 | CASRIQGPTDTQYF
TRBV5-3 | CARSCPGQGGGRGHVSSGEQYF
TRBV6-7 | CASTKGTGTYEQYF
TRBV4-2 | CASSLRTPELGSYEQYF
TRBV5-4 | CASTSLTGVYGYTF
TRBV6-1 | CASSDGGGTYEQYF
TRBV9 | CASSGTGGSGNTIYF
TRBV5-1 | CASSKGQSNYGYTF
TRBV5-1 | CASKDQGGTDTQYF
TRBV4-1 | CASSQEEGRRGYTF
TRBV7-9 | CASSLRQQADTEAFF
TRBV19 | CASSRTGNTEAFF
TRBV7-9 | CASSLGSGLATRTHF
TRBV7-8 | CASSLSGGASAGELFF
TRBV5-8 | CASSLAFAGGPRYNEQFF
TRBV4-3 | CASSQDRGRSYGYTF